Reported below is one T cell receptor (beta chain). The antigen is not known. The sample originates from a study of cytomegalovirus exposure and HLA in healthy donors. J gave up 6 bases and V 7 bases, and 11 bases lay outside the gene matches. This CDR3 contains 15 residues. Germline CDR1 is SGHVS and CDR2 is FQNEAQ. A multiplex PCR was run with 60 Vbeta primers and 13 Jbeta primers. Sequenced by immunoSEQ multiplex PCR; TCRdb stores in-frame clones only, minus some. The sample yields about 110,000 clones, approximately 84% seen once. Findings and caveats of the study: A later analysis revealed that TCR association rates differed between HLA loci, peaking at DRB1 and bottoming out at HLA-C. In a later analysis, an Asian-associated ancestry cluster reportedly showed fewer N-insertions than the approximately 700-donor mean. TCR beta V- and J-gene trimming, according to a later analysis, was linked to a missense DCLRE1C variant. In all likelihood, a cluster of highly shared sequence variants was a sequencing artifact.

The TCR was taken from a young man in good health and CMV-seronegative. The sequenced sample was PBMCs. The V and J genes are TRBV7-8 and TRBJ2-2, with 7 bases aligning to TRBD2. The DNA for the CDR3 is TGTGCCAGCAACGTACTAAGCGGGGTACCCGGGGAGCTGTTTTTT. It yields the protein CASNVLSGVPGELFF.